The clone carrying this TCR beta chain was seen a single time. It was with 60 Vbeta and 13 Jbeta primers that the PCR ran. The protocol was immunoSEQ multiplex PCR, while the TCRdb copy is restricted to in-frame clones and leaves out a portion. The sample lists about 220,000 clones; more than 65% were seen once. The source of the sample is a study of cytomegalovirus exposure and HLA in healthy donors. The CDR3 loop spans 16 amino acids. CDR1 MNHEY and CDR2 SVGAGI come from the germline V gene. J gave up 4 bases and V 0 bases, and 7 bases lay outside the gene matches. The source material was PBMCs. The clonotype was recovered from a man aged 18 to 35 in good health and CMV-seronegative. The chain uses TRBV6-5 and TRBJ2-7; 9 bases line up with TRBD1. The CDR3 spells CASSYSITGGRYEQYF. Written as DNA, the CDR3 is TGTGCCAGCAGTTACTCGATCACAGGGGGCAGATACGAGCAGTACTTC.